This T cell receptor beta chain was sequenced during a study of human T cells and chemical hapten exposure. Looking at the study overall: Sensitization used 2% DPC on approximately 2 cm by approximately 2 cm upper inner arm skin.

Time point described: patch test 3, about 24 weeks after DPC sensitization. Indicated treatment: therapeutic diphenylcyclopropenone sensitization with weekly scalp DPC. Donors were 18 to 70-year-old alopecia patients suitable for DPC. The CDR3 extends over 15 amino acids. Germline V gene sequence: CDR1 LNHDA, CDR2 SQIVND (reference sequence). The V gene end was trimmed by 4 bases and the J gene end by 3 bases; junction bases not matched to a gene: 4. As processed by the authors: Samples contained a median of 95,638 TCRs, with a range of about 23,224 to 700,000. A single record per CDR3 protein comes from TCRdb applying MiXCR to the RACE reads. The V and J calls come from TCRdb's annotation, not from the publication. The sample consists of about 190,000 distinct CDR3 sequences, about 25% of them appearing once.

This chain links TRBV19 with TRBJ2-2; TRBD1 matches at 8 bases. This sample comprised whole blood, obtained in connection with sensitization to the hapten diphenylcyclopropenone (DPC). The receptor was derived from a woman aged 40 to 50 with alopecia areata. Some clones in this sample may be carry-over from other donors' samples. DNA of the CDR3: TGTGCCAGTAGTACCCGGGACAGGTACACCGGGGAGCTGTTTTTT. This sequence encodes CASSTRDRYTGELFF.